The TCR beta chain described here comes from a study of OX40 agonist ivuxolimab in advanced cancers. Turning to the overall study: Ivuxolimab was an agonistic, fully human IgG2 monoclonal antibody directed against OX40 (CD134), a costimulatory receptor. The purpose of peripheral TCRbeta sequencing was to test whether ivuxolimab changed TCR sequence diversity and led to clonal T-cell expansion. Three dose-escalation patients achieved partial responses, one with hepatocellular carcinoma and two with cutaneous melanoma. In the dose-escalation cohort, 70% to 85% of patients were male, and the mean age was around 60 years, with a range of about 20 to 79. Prior anti-PD-1, anti-PD-L1 or anti-CTLA-4 therapy was permitted, and checkpoint inhibitors had been received by less than 45% of dose-escalation patients. Intravenous ivuxolimab was administered to patients every 2 weeks at six dose levels: 0.01, 0.1, 0.3, 1.5, 3 and 10 mg/kg. Of the approximately 50 dose-escalation patients, hepatocellular carcinoma was present in about 20, melanoma in around 15, renal cell carcinoma in 9 and head and neck cancer in 9. The paper reports the monotherapy dose-escalation portion (N of about 52 patients) of the phase I ivuxolimab trial. The full study reports these points: At doses of 0.1 to 3.0 mg/kg, clonal expansion of both CD4+ and CD8+ T cells in blood was seen between baseline and week 6. In partial responders in the 0.1-3.0 mg/kg groups, normalized peripheral clonal expansion was found to be among the lowest, especially among CD8+ T cells. Which antigens the clonally expanded peripheral T cells were specific for was not determined. Low levels of normalized T-cell clonal expansion were also seen in some patients who did not respond. After ivuxolimab, CD8+ T cells had more expanded clones than CD4+ T cells on average.

Comment on this clone: Its antigen is still unknown. One base away there is no much larger clone; base qualities are not given.

From a lookup of the germline V gene (reference sequence), CDR1 and CDR2 are LNHDA and SQIVND. V lost 4 bases and J lost 3 bases; the stretch between them is 15 bases long. Taken from cysteine to phenylalanine, the CDR3 has 15 residues. The DNA shown is the 45-base CDR3, in frame from base 1. Patients with a history of autoimmune disease or receiving systemic immunosuppression were excluded from the trial. Peripheral blood for TCR sequencing was drawn from every dose cohort at baseline, at cycle 4 day 1 and at cycle 7 day 1. The samples were drawn from a first-in-human, open-label, multicenter phase I dose-escalation trial of ivuxolimab. Adults with locally advanced or metastatic head and neck squamous cell, hepatocellular, melanoma or renal cell carcinoma were enrolled in the trial. Before TCR sequencing, CD4+ T cells and CD8+ T cells from peripheral blood were sorted into separate populations. Genomic DNA was isolated from the sorted cells so that the TCRbeta CDR3 region could be sequenced. The immunoSEQ Assay was used for sequencing of TCRbeta CDR3 regions. Imported from immuneACCESS, the table was reduced by TCRdb to in-frame sequences with V and J called. These copies leave out some clones; in studies compared against another copy, an unresolved V gene accounts for under half, and the cause of the remainder is not known. This sample holds 23,000 or so clones; roughly 90% were observed only once. About 35% of the sample belongs to the ten largest clones.

The chain is encoded by TRBV19 joined to TRBJ2-5; the D gene identity is not certain. The sample in question was CD4+ or CD8+ T cells sorted from blood, obtained in a trial of the OX40 agonist ivuxolimab. The receptor was isolated from an adult with an advanced solid tumor such as melanoma, head and neck, liver or kidney cancer. In nucleotides, the sequence is TGTGCCAGTAGTACCAGTACTGATACCGAAGAGACCCAGTACTTC. This gives the protein CASSTSTDTEETQYF.